This record covers a single T cell receptor (beta chain). The data originate from a study of radiation and T cells in renal cell carcinoma. V was clipped by 1 base and J by 4 bases, with 4 bases between them. Germline CDR1 SEHNR, CDR2 FQNEAQ (reference sequence). This CDR3 has 12 residues. Clones were sequenced by immunoSEQ multiplex PCR, and TCRdb holds only the in-frame ones, with some missing. The sample shows approximately 150,000 clones, 75% to 90% of them seen only once. Time point noted: blood 4 weeks post-SBRT, at nephrectomy. Sample treatment: 15 Gy SBRT to primary tumor, nephrectomy 4 weeks later. Nephrectomy followed 15 Gy stereotactic body radiation by 4 weeks. The tumor was a clear cell renal cell carcinoma.

The chain uses TRBV7-9 and TRBJ2-5; D gene uncertain. This specimen consisted of blood, obtained from a patient whose treatment included radiotherapy and nephrectomy. The clonotype originates from a woman aged 45-65 years with renal cell carcinoma. CDR3 sequence: CASSLERETQYF. In DNA form, the CDR3 reads TGTGCCAGCAGCTTAGAACGAGAGACCCAGTACTTC. Combining the CDR3 with reference TRBV7-9 and TRBJ2-5 gives the whole variable domain DTGVSQNPRHKITKRGQNVTFRCDPISEHNRLYWYRQTLGQGPEFLTYFQNEAQLEKSRLLSDRFSAERPKGSFSTLEIQRTEQGDSAMYLCASSLERETQYFGPGTRLLVL.